This is a list of T cell receptor beta chains from one sample in a study of identical twins. TCRdb re-analysed the 5' RACE reads in MiXCR, keeping a single row per CDR3 protein. The table includes a few hundred thousand distinct CDR3 sequences, roughly an eighth detected once. The same data also contributed to another study, on yellow fever vaccine responses in identical twins.

Material: CD8+ T cells sorted from blood. The receptors originated from a woman under 30 in good health. CDR3s include the opening cysteine and the closing phenylalanine or tryptophan. A D gene is named only where the DNA matches it firmly. Clone sizes are given selectively: once, few, many, or a class where the clone is expanded.

V	size	D	J	DNA	CDR3
TRBV15	many	.	TRBJ2-1	TGTGCCACCAGCAGAGAGCAGGAACCTCCTTACAATGAGCAGTTCTTC	CATSREQEPPYNEQFF
TRBV15	many	.	TRBJ2-1	TGTGCCACCAGCAGAGACCGGGGTTACAATGAGCAGTTCTTC	CATSRDRGYNEQFF
TRBV7-6	.	TRBD2	TRBJ2-3	TGTGCCAGCAGCTCCACTAGCGGGAGGACAGATACGCAGTATTTT	CASSSTSGRTDTQYF
TRBV20-1	.	.	TRBJ2-7	TGCAGTGCCCGGACAGAGTTCTACGAGCAGTACTTC	CSARTEFYEQYF
TRBV12-3/TRBV12-4	many	.	TRBJ1-1	TGTGCCAGCAGTAGTACCACTGAAGCTTTCTTT	CASSSTTEAFF
TRBV24-1	.	.	TRBJ2-2	TGTGCCACCAGTGAGCAGACAGCCCCGAACACCGGGGAGCTGTTTTTT	CATSEQTAPNTGELFF
TRBV27	.	.	TRBJ2-5	TGTGCCAGCAGTCCCCGGGGGGCAGCGGAGACCCAGTACTTC	CASSPRGAAETQYF
TRBV24-1	.	TRBD2	TRBJ2-3	TGTGCCACCAGTGAAGCTAGCGGGTCCTTCACAGATACGCAGTATTTT	CATSEASGSFTDTQYF
TRBV25-1	.	.	TRBJ2-1	TGTGCCAGCAGCTTGGGGGCGAGGAATGAGCAGTTCTTC	CASSLGARNEQFF
TRBV20-1	.	.	TRBJ1-5	TGCAGTGCTGAAACAGTGACCAATCAGCCCCAGCATTTT	CSAETVTNQPQHF
TRBV15	few	.	TRBJ2-1	TGTGCCACCAGCGCCCCACGGACTATGGGTTCCTACAATGAGCAGTTCTTC	CATSAPRTMGSYNEQFF
TRBV27	.	.	TRBJ2-1	TGTGCCAGCAGTTTAGCGGACCCCTACAATGAGCAGTTCTTC	CASSLADPYNEQFF
TRBV6-1	.	TRBD2	TRBJ2-2	TGTGCCAGCAGTGAAGCCACTAGCGGATACACCGGGGAGCTGTTTTTT	CASSEATSGYTGELFF
TRBV11-2	few	TRBD1	TRBJ2-1	TGTGCCAGCAGCTTAGATCGAGGGACAGGGGGCTCCTACAATGAGCAGTTCTTC	CASSLDRGTGGSYNEQFF
TRBV4-1	many	.	TRBJ2-7	TGCGCCAGCAGCCAAGAGACTACGTACGAGCAGTACTTC	CASSQETTYEQYF
TRBV5-1	many	.	TRBJ2-3	TGCGCCAGCAGCTTAGCGGTTAGCACAGATACGCAGTATTTT	CASSLAVSTDTQYF